The rows below give T cell receptor beta chains drawn from one sample of a study of blood T cell repertoires in COVID-19. Sequencing used immunoSEQ multiplex PCR; TCRdb keeps in-frame clones, though not all of them. This sample yields roughly 310,000 clones, of which roughly 90% are seen a single time; under 4.5% belongs to the top ten. The sample comprised peripheral blood. These receptors came from a woman in her fifties or sixties with active or convalescent COVID-19. The CDR3 runs from the conserved cysteine through the conserved F or W. The order of the fields is J gene, D gene, V gene, clone size, CDR3 DNA, CDR3 protein. A D gene is named only where the DNA matches it firmly. Only some rows state a clone size, as once, few, many or a class for expanded clones.

J gene: TRBJ2-2; D gene: TRBD1; V gene: TRBV7-7; clone size: NA; CDR3 DNA: TGTGCTAGCAGCACCCGGACAGGCGGAACGGTGTCCACCGGGGAGCTGTTTTTT; CDR3 protein: CASSTRTGGTVSTGELFF
J gene: TRBJ2-7; D gene: NA; V gene: TRBV18; clone size: NA; CDR3 DNA: TGTGCCAGCTCACCCGGGGTTCGTGTCCCCGACTACGAGCAGTACTTC; CDR3 protein: CASSPGVRVPDYEQYF
J gene: TRBJ2-7; D gene: NA; V gene: TRBV3-1/TRBV3-2; clone size: many; CDR3 DNA: TGTGCCAGCAGCCAACCCAGCGGCTACGAGCAGTACTTC; CDR3 protein: CASSQPSGYEQYF
J gene: TRBJ1-1; D gene: TRBD1; V gene: TRBV29-1; clone size: NA; CDR3 DNA: TGCAGCGTTTTCAGGGGGCAAGATGAAGCTTTCTTT; CDR3 protein: CSVFRGQDEAFF
J gene: TRBJ2-7; D gene: NA; V gene: TRBV5-6; clone size: NA; CDR3 DNA: TGTGCCAGCAGCTTGCCGGGGGACAGCTACGAGCAGTACTTC; CDR3 protein: CASSLPGDSYEQYF
J gene: TRBJ1-2; D gene: TRBD1; V gene: TRBV27; clone size: once; CDR3 DNA: TGTGCCAGCTCCCTAGTGGGGACAGGTGTCAAGAACTATGGCTACACCTTC; CDR3 protein: CASSLVGTGVKNYGYTF
J gene: TRBJ2-7; D gene: NA; V gene: TRBV19; clone size: NA; CDR3 DNA: TGTGCCAGTAGTATGGAACGGTGGAGGAGCTCCTACGAGCAGTACTTC; CDR3 protein: CASSMERWRSSYEQYF
J gene: TRBJ1-1; D gene: NA; V gene: TRBV7-9; clone size: NA; CDR3 DNA: TGTGCCAGCAGCTTAGGGGTGGGAGGGACTGAAGCTTTCTTT; CDR3 protein: CASSLGVGGTEAFF
J gene: TRBJ1-2; D gene: NA; V gene: TRBV3-1/TRBV3-2; clone size: NA; CDR3 DNA: TGTGCCAGCAGCCAAGATTACCAGGGTGGCTACACCTTC; CDR3 protein: CASSQDYQGGYTF
J gene: TRBJ2-3; D gene: NA; V gene: TRBV4-2; clone size: NA; CDR3 DNA: TGTGCCAGCAGCCAAGAAAACCAAAATTCGGGGTGGACAGATACGCAGTATTTT; CDR3 protein: CASSQENQNSGWTDTQYF
J gene: TRBJ2-1; D gene: TRBD2; V gene: TRBV5-1; clone size: NA; CDR3 DNA: TGCGCCAGCAGCTTGGAAGGACTAGGTCGAAATGAGCAGTTCTTC; CDR3 protein: CASSLEGLGRNEQFF
J gene: TRBJ1-2; D gene: TRBD1; V gene: TRBV5-4; clone size: once; CDR3 DNA: TGTGCCAGCAGACCCGACAGGGGTTCCTATGGCTACACCTTC; CDR3 protein: CASRPDRGSYGYTF
J gene: TRBJ1-4; D gene: NA; V gene: TRBV19; clone size: NA; CDR3 DNA: TGTGCCAGTAGTATACAGGGGAGGGCTAATGAAAAACTGTTTTTT; CDR3 protein: CASSIQGRANEKLFF
J gene: TRBJ1-5; D gene: NA; V gene: TRBV27; clone size: NA; CDR3 DNA: TGTGCCAGCAGTTTTGTTCGGGGTAGCAATCAGCCCCAGCATTTT; CDR3 protein: CASSFVRGSNQPQHF
J gene: TRBJ1-1; D gene: TRBD1; V gene: TRBV27; clone size: NA; CDR3 DNA: TGTGCCAGCAGTCCCCGACGGACAGGGGTGAACACTGAAGCTTTCTTT; CDR3 protein: CASSPRRTGVNTEAFF
J gene: TRBJ2-7; D gene: NA; V gene: TRBV5-1; clone size: NA; CDR3 DNA: TGCGCCAGCAGCTTGCGCGGCTACGAGCAGTACTTC; CDR3 protein: CASSLRGYEQYF
J gene: TRBJ1-5; D gene: NA; V gene: TRBV6-2/TRBV6-3; clone size: NA; CDR3 DNA: TGTGCCAGCAGTTACGCCCGGGGTCAGCCCCAGCATTTT; CDR3 protein: CASSYARGQPQHF